The TCR beta chain described here comes from a study of Graves' ophthalmopathy and Graves' hyperthyroidism. The overall study: Prior to any treatment, peripheral blood was collected at the time of initial diagnosis. Overall study findings and caveats: Most expanded clonotypes in thyroid above 0.001 frequency also showed up in blood. Cross-validated, the 13-signature model showed 87.88%/81.08% sensitivity/specificity, and 80%/75% in the test set.

Trimming shortened V by 0 bases and J by 6 bases, and 9 bases separated the two germline ends. Germline loops: CDR1 GTSNPN, CDR2 SVGIG (reference sequence). There are 12 residues in the CDR3. This clonotype came up many times. What it binds is not known. The diagnosis was founded upon clinical symptoms, serum thyroxine, TRAb, thyroid ultrasound and orbital computed tomography. TCR beta CDR3 amplification used RNA transcripts. HTBI primers were employed in first-round RT-PCR, then a second-round multiplex PCR followed. TCRdb reanalysed the multiplex PCR reads using MiXCR and keeps one entry per CDR3 protein. This sample carries 620,000 or so distinct CDR3 sequences, about 20% of them seen once, and the ten largest clones take more than 5.5%.

This sequence was found in a woman in her late teens or twenties with stable Graves' hyperthyroidism. Some clones in this sample may be carry-over from other donors' samples. The J gene is TRBJ2-7, the V gene TRBV30, with D tentatively TRBD2 (6 bases). The sequenced sample was peripheral blood. The CDR3 region is CAWSVGGFEQYF. The CDR3 DNA reads TGTGCCTGGAGTGTCGGAGGGTTCGAGCAGTACTTC. The full variable domain, its missing parts supplied by reference TRBV30 and TRBJ2-7, is SQTIHQWPATLVQPVGSPLSLECTVEGTSNPNLYWYRQAAGRGLQLLFYSVGIGQISSEVPQNLSASRPQDRQFILSSKKLLLSDSGFYLCAWSVGGFEQYFGPGTRLTVT.